The source of this T cell receptor beta chain is a study of cytomegalovirus exposure and HLA in healthy donors. Study-wide points: A missense variant in DCLRE1C was later tied to TCR beta V- and J-gene trimming. Based on reports, TCR beta sequences accurately predicted HLA-A and HLA-B alleles for most subjects.

V lost 9 bases, J lost 0 bases, and 18 bases lay in between. The CDR3 has 15 amino acids. The germline V gene encodes CDR1 LNHNV and CDR2 YYDKDF (reference sequence). There were likely unrecorded immune exposures, though donors were nominally healthy when sampled. PCR used 60 Vbeta primers and 13 Jbeta primers. Libraries were prepared by immunoSEQ multiplex PCR; TCRdb keeps only in-frame clonotypes and omits some of them. The sample lists 240,000 or so clones, roughly 87% occurring once. Details on this clone: Its cognate antigen is unknown.

Input material: PBMCs. This clonotype originated in a middle-aged woman in good health and CMV-seropositive. The chain uses TRBV15 and TRBJ2-7; TRBD2 might be the D (6 bases). The CDR3 reads CATQFEGGPSYEQYF. The CDR3 region has the DNA TGTGCCACGCAGTTTGAGGGAGGTCCCTCCTACGAGCAGTACTTC. The full variable domain, rest sourced from reference TRBV15 and TRBJ2-7, is DAMVIQNPRYQVTQFGKPVTLSCSQTLNHNVMYWYQQKSSQAPKLLFHYYDKDFNNEADTPDNFQSRRPNTSFCFLDIRSPGLGDTAMYLCATQFEGGPSYEQYFGPGTRLTVT.